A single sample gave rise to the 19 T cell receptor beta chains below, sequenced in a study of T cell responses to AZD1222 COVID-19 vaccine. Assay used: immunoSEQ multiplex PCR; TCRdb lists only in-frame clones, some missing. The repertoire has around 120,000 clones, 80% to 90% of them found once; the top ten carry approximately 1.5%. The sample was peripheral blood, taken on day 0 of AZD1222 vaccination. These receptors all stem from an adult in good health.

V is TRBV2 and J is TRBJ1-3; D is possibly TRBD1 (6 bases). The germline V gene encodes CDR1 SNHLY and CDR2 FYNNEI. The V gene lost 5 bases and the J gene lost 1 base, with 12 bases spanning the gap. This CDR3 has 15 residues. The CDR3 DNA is TGTGCCAGCAGTAACAGGGCAACGTCTGGAAACACCATATATTTT. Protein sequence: CASSNRATSGNTIYF.

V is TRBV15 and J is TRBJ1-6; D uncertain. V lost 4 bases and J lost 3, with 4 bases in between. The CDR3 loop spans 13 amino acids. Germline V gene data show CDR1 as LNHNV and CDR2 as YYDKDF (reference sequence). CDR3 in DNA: TGTGCCACCAGCAACAGCTATAATTCACCCCTCCACTTT. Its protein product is CATSNSYNSPLHF.

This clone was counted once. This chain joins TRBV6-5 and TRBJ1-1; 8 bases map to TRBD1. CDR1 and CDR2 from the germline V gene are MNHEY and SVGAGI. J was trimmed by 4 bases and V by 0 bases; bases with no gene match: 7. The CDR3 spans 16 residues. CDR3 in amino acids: CASSYSQQGAATEAFF. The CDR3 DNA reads TGTGCCAGCAGTTACTCGCAGCAGGGGGCCGCCACTGAAGCTTTCTTT.

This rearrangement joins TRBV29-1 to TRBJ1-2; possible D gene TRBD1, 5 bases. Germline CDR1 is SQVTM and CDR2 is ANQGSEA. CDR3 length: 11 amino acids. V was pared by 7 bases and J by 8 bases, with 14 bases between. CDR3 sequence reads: CSAVGGEGYTF. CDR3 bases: TGCAGCGCCGTGGGGGGAGAGGGCTACACCTTC. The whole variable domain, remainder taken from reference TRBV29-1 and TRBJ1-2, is SAVISQKPSRDICQRGTSLTIQCQVDSQVTMMFWYRQQPGQSLTLIATANQGSEATYESGFVIDKFPISRPNLTFSTLTVSNMSPEDSSIYLCSAVGGEGYTFGSGTRLTVV.

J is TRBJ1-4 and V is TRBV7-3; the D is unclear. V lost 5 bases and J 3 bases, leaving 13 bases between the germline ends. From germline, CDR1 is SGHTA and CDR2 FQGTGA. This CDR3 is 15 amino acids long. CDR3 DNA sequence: TGTGCCAGCAGCCCCGTCGGTGGGCCTAATGAAAAACTGTTTTTT. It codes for CASSPVGGPNEKLFF.

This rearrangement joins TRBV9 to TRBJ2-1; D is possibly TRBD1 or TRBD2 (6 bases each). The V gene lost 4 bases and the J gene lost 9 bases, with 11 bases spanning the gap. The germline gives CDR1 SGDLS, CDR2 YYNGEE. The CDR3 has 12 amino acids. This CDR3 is CASSPGGSEQFF. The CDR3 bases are TGTGCCAGCAGCCCCGGGGGCAGTGAGCAGTTCTTC.

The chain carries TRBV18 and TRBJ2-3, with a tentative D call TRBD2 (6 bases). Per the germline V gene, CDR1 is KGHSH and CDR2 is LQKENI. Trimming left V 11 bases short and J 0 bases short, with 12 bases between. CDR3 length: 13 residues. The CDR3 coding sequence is TGTGCCCTCCAAGGGACTAGCACAGATACGCAGTATTTT. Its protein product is CALQGTSTDTQYF. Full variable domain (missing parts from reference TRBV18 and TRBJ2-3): NAGVMQNPRHLVRRRGQEARLRCSPMKGHSHVYWYRQLPEEGLKFMVYLQKENIIDESGMPKERFSAEFPKEGPSILRIQQVVRGDSAAYFCALQGTSTDTQYFGPGTRLTVL.

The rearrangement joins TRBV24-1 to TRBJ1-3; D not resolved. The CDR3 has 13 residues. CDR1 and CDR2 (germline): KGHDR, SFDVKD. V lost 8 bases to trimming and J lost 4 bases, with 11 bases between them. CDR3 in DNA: TGTGCCACCATGGCTTCTGTGGGAAACACCATATATTTT. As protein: CATMASVGNTIYF.

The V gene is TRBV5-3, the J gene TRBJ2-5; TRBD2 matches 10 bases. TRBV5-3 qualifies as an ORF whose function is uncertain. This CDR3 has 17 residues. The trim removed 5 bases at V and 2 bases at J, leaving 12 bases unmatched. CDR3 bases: TGTGCCAGAAGTTGGTTGTCCGGGACTAGCGTTCAAGAGACCCAGTACTTC. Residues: CARSWLSGTSVQETQYF.

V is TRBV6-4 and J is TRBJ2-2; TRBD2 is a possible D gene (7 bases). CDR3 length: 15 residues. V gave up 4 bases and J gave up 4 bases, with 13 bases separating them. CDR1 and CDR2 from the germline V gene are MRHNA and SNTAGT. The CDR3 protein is CASSGGGDSTGELFF. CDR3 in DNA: TGTGCCAGCAGTGGAGGGGGGGACTCCACCGGGGAGCTGTTTTTT.

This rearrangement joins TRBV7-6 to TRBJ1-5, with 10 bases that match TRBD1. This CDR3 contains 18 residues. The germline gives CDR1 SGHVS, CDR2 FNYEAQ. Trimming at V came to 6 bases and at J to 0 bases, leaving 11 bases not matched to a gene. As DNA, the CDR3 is TGTGCCAGCAGTAACGCCGGGACAGGGGACCTTAGCAATCAGCCCCAGCATTTT. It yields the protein CASSNAGTGDLSNQPQHF. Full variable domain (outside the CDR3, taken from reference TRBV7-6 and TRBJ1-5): GAGVSQSPRYKVTKRGQDVALRCDPISGHVSLYWYRQALGQGPEFLTYFNYEAQQDKSGLPNDRFSAERPEGSISTLTIQRTEQRDSAMYRCASSNAGTGDLSNQPQHFGDGTRLSIL.

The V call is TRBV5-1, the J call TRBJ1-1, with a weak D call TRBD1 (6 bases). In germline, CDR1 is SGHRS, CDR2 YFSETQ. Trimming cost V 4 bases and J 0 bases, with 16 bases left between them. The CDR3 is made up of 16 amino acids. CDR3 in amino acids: CASSLGQTNMNTEAFF. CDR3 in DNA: TGCGCCAGCAGCCTCGGACAGACAAACATGAACACTGAAGCTTTCTTT.

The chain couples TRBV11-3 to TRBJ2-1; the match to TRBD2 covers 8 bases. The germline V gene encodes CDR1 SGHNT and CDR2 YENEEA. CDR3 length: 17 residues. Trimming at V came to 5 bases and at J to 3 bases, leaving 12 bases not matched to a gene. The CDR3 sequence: CASSPPVGGRFYNEQFF. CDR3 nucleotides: TGTGCCAGCAGCCCCCCAGTCGGCGGGAGGTTCTACAATGAGCAGTTCTTC.

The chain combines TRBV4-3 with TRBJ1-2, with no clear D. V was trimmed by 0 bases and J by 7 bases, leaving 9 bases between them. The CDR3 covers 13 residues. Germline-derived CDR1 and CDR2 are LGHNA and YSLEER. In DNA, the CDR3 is TGCGCCAGCAGCCAAGATTATATGCGTGGCTACACCTTC. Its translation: CASSQDYMRGYTF.

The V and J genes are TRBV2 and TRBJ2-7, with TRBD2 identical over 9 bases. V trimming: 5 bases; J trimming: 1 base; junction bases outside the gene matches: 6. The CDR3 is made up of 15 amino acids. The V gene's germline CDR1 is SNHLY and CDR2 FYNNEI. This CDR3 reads CASSRLLAGSYEQYF. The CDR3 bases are TGTGCCAGCAGTCGCTTACTAGCGGGTTCCTACGAGCAGTACTTC.

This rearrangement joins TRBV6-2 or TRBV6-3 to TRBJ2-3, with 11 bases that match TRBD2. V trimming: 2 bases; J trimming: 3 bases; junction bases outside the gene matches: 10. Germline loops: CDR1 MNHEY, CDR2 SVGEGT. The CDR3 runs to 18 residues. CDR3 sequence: CASSYPRSGRAKTDTQYF. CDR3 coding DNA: TGTGCCAGCAGTTACCCCCGTAGCGGGAGGGCCAAGACAGATACGCAGTATTTT.

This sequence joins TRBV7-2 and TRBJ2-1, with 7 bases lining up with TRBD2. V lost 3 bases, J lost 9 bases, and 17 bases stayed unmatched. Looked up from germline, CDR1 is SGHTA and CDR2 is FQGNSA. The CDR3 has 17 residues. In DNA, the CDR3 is TGTGCCAGCAGCTTTGTTGGGGTAGCTAGCGGCTACGGTGAGCAGTTCTTC. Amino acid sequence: CASSFVGVASGYGEQFF.

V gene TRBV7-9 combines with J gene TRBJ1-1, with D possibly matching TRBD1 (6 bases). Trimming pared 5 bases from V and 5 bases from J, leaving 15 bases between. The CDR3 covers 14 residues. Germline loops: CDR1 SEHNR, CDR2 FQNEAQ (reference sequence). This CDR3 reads CASSRGRGLTEAFF. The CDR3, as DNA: TGTGCCAGCAGCCGAGGTAGGGGGTTAACTGAAGCTTTCTTT. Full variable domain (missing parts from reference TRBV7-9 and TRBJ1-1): DTGVSQNPRHKITKRGQNVTFRCDPISEHNRLYWYRQTLGQGPEFLTYFQNEAQLEKSRLLSDRFSAERPKGSFSTLEIQRTEQGDSAMYLCASSRGRGLTEAFFGQGTRLTVV.

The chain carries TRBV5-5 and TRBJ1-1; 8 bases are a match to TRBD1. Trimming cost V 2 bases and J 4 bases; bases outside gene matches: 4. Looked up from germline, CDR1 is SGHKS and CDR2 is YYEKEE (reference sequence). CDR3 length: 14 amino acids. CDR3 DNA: TGTGCCAGCAGCTTAACGGACAGGGCCACTGAAGCTTTCTTT. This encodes CASSLTDRATEAFF.